These 15 T cell receptor beta chains were sequenced from one sample in a study of blood T cell repertoires in COVID-19. TCRdb's copy holds only in-frame clones and misses some; the assay was immunoSEQ multiplex PCR. The sample holds 190,000 or so clones; approximately 84% are singletons and the top ten take 6% to 8%. The specimen sequenced was peripheral blood. These TCRs come from a human donor with acute or convalescent COVID-19. The donor label of this sample is uncertain.

The chain is built from TRBV11-3 and TRBJ1-1, with D perhaps TRBD1 (5 bases). Germline CDR1 is SGHNT and CDR2 is YENEEA. The CDR3 spans 14 residues. V lost 4 bases and J lost 1, with 10 bases in between. This CDR3 reads CASSYGGSNTEAFF. The CDR3 nucleotides read TGTGCCAGCAGCTATGGGGGGTCGAACACTGAAGCTTTCTTT.

CDR3 in DNA: TGTGCCAGCAGCTTAGATAGGGCTAGCGGCCGGTACGAGCAGTACTTC. Protein: CASSLDRASGRYEQYF. The V gene is TRBV11-2, the J gene TRBJ2-7; 7 bases fit TRBD2. The CDR3 is made up of 16 amino acids. J lost 4 bases, V lost 0 bases, and 9 bases had no gene match. Germline values: CDR1 SGHAT, CDR2 FQNNGV. Together with reference TRBV11-2 and TRBJ2-7, the CDR3 gives the full variable domain: EAGVAQSPRYKIIEKRQSVAFWCNPISGHATLYWYQQILGQGPKLLIQFQNNGVVDDSQLPKDRFSAERLKGVDSTLKIQPAKLEDSAVYLCASSLDRASGRYEQYFGPGTRLTVT.

This clone has more than one count but fewer than ten. The DNA of the CDR3 is TGTGCCAGCAGTGAGATGAGGGCAGATCAGCCCCAGCATTTT. It yields the protein CASSEMRADQPQHF. The chain joins TRBV2 to TRBJ1-5; no definite D call. This CDR3 has 14 residues. Looked up from germline, CDR1 is SNHLY and CDR2 is FYNNEI. Trimming took off 3 bases at V and 5 bases at J, with 11 bases between the two ends.

This clone was seen only once. The V gene is TRBV27, the J gene TRBJ2-3; D remains ambiguous. The V end was cut by 1 base, the J end by 0 bases, with 11 bases between. Germline-derived CDR1 and CDR2 are MNHEY and SMNVEV (reference sequence). The CDR3 covers 16 residues. The CDR3 sequence is CASSLYPTRSTDTQYF. The CDR3 DNA reads TGTGCCAGCAGTTTATACCCCACCCGGAGCACAGATACGCAGTATTTT.

The genes are TRBV12-5 and TRBJ2-1, with TRBD2 as a possible D gene (6 bases). The germline CDR1 and CDR2 sequences are LGHNT and FRNRAP. The CDR3 is made up of 13 amino acids. With 7 bases removed from V and 4 bases from J, the gap between germline ends came to 11 bases. The CDR3: CASAIAVYNEQFF. CDR3 coding DNA: TGTGCTAGTGCTATAGCGGTATACAATGAGCAGTTCTTC.

This clone is a singleton in its sample. The chain is built from TRBV11-2 and TRBJ1-4; 7 nucleotides match TRBD1. Trimming at V came to 5 bases and at J to 0 bases, leaving 6 bases not matched to a gene. This CDR3 comprises 16 residues. Germline assignment: CDR1 SGHAT and CDR2 FQNNGV. The CDR3: CASSKRDSSTNEKLFF. The CDR3, as DNA: TGTGCCAGCAGCAAACGGGACAGCTCAACTAATGAAAAACTGTTTTTT.

The chain combines TRBV28 with TRBJ2-7, with unresolved D. Germline CDR1 MDHEN, CDR2 SYDVKM. CDR3 length: 15 residues. Trimming cost V 2 bases and J 7 bases, with 18 bases left between them. This CDR3 reads CASSLRLARRGEQYF. For the CDR3, the DNA is TGTGCCAGCAGTTTAAGGTTGGCTAGACGTGGGGAGCAGTACTTC.

The chain employs TRBV7-9 and TRBJ2-5; D may be TRBD1 (5 bases). The V end lost 1 base, the J end lost 5 bases, and 14 bases lay between the germline ends. The CDR3 is made up of 15 amino acids. The V gene's germline CDR1 is SEHNR and CDR2 FQNEAQ (reference sequence). CDR3 bases: TGTGCCAGCAGCTTAGGACAGCTGATGGTGGAGACCCAGTACTTC. This sequence encodes CASSLGQLMVETQYF.

The CDR3 spells CASSLRAGDTDTQYF. The DNA for the CDR3 is TGTGCCAGCAGCTTAAGGGCGGGAGACACAGATACGCAGTATTTT. V and J are TRBV7-2 and TRBJ2-3, with TRBD2 matching 7 bases. With V trimmed by 2 bases and J by 2 bases, 4 bases remained unmatched. This CDR3 spans 15 amino acids. Germline values: CDR1 SGHTA, CDR2 FQGNSA.

This chain connects TRBV6-5 to TRBJ1-4, with D possibly being TRBD1 (5 bases). CDR1 and CDR2 (germline): MNHEY, SVGAGI. The CDR3 spans 14 residues. V lost 2 bases and J 8 bases, leaving 12 bases between the germline ends. The CDR3 region has the DNA TGTGCCAGCAGTTACCGGGGGGGAAGAGAAAAACTGTTTTTT. Translated, it gives CASSYRGGREKLFF.

This chain connects TRBV5-1 to TRBJ2-2; TRBD2 aligns across 8 bases. The CDR3 covers 16 residues. CDR1 is SGHRS and CDR2 is YFSETQ in the germline V gene. Unmatched junction bases numbered 13, after V lost 5 bases and J lost 7 bases. The CDR3 sequence is CASSSGTGTRGGELFF. Here the CDR3 DNA reads TGCGCCAGCAGTTCAGGAACCGGGACTAGAGGCGGGGAGCTGTTTTTT.

The chain employs TRBV6-5 and TRBJ1-4; the match to TRBD1 covers 8 bases. Germline trimming cut 6 bases from V and 8 bases from J; bases unmatched to any gene: 5. Germline loops: CDR1 MNHEY, CDR2 SVGAGI. The CDR3 is 13 amino acids. The CDR3 DNA follows: TGTGCCAGCAGCAAGACAGGGGTCGAAAAACTGTTTTTT. It yields the protein CASSKTGVEKLFF.

This chain connects TRBV27 to TRBJ2-3; 10 nucleotides line up with TRBD2. CDR1 is MNHEY and CDR2 is SMNVEV in the germline V gene (reference sequence). This CDR3 has 15 residues. Losses at the gene ends were 3 bases for V and 3 bases for J; bases not matched to a gene: 3. The CDR3 coding sequence is TGTGCCAGCAGTTTCCTAGCGGGAGTTACAGATACGCAGTATTTT. This codes for CASSFLAGVTDTQYF.

The chain carries TRBV5-4 and TRBJ1-5, with a weak D call TRBD1 (6 bases). This CDR3 comprises 16 residues. V dropped 4 bases and J dropped 0 bases, with 14 bases sitting between them. Germline CDR1 reads SGHNT; CDR2 reads YYREEE (reference sequence). The DNA for the CDR3 is TGTGCCAGCAGCCTAGGGGGGGCGCATAGCAATCAGCCCCAGCATTTT. This gives the protein CASSLGGAHSNQPQHF.

This clone was counted between two and nine times. The chain has TRBV7-3 and TRBJ2-1; TRBD2 matches 11 bases. The V gene's germline CDR1 is SGHTA and CDR2 FQGTGA. J gave up 7 bases and V 0 bases, and 8 bases lay outside the gene matches. The CDR3 loop spans 17 amino acids. CDR3 nucleotides: TGTGCCAGCAGCTTAACAGGGTGGAGGACTAGCGGGAATGAGCAGTTCTTC. This encodes CASSLTGWRTSGNEQFF.